The rows below give T cell receptor beta chains drawn from one sample of a study of cytomegalovirus exposure and HLA in healthy donors. Using immunoSEQ multiplex PCR, the repertoire was profiled, and TCRdb retains in-frame clones only, with some absent. This sample contains roughly 42,000 clones. The sample taken for sequencing was PBMCs. The receptors derive from a man in his thirties or forties in good health and CMV-seronegative. The CDR3 runs from the conserved cysteine through the conserved F or W. The D gene is left open where the match is weak. The size of a clone is reported for some rows only, either as once, few or many, or as a class for expanded clones.

-	-	TRBV30	TRBJ2-7	CAWSTGFYEQYF	TGTGCCTGGAGTACAGGGTTCTACGAGCAGTACTTC
TRBD1	-	TRBV5-1	TRBJ1-5	CASSPGQGGDQPQHF	TGCGCCAGCAGCCCCGGACAGGGCGGGGATCAGCCCCAGCATTTT
-	-	TRBV5-6	TRBJ2-7	CASSSAPGQNYEQYF	TGTGCCAGTAGCTCGGCACCAGGGCAGAACTACGAGCAGTACTTC
TRBD1	-	TRBV6-5	TRBJ1-1	CASSWNTGTGPTEAFF	TGTGCCAGCAGTTGGAACACCGGGACAGGGCCCACTGAAGCTTTCTTT
-	-	TRBV6-5	TRBJ1-1	CASTPPGGTEAFF	TGTGCCAGCACCCCCCCGGGTGGCACTGAAGCTTTCTTT
TRBD1	-	TRBV7-9	TRBJ2-3	CASSRLRQGSTDTQYF	TGTGCCAGCAGCCGCCTCCGACAGGGGAGTACAGATACGCAGTATTTT
-	-	TRBV7-9	TRBJ1-2	CASSRDYRGYTF	TGTGCCAGCAGCCGTGACTATCGGGGCTACACCTTC
-	-	TRBV5-4	TRBJ1-1	CASTSVEEVNTEAFF	TGTGCCAGCACCAGTGTTGAGGAAGTGAACACTGAAGCTTTCTTT
TRBD2	-	TRBV4-2	TRBJ2-3	CASSHRASGLSTDTQYF	TGTGCCAGCAGCCATCGGGCTAGCGGACTAAGCACAGATACGCAGTATTTT
-	-	TRBV7-9	TRBJ1-4	CASSPPRGIDEKLFF	TGTGCCAGCAGCCCACCCCGGGGGATTGATGAAAAACTGTTTTTT
TRBD1	-	TRBV5-1	TRBJ2-7	CASSTGQGSEQYF	TGCGCCAGCAGCACAGGACAGGGCAGCGAGCAGTACTTC
TRBD1	-	TRBV18	TRBJ2-7	CASRDRVSYEQYF	TGTGCCAGCCGGGACAGGGTTTCCTACGAGCAGTACTTC
-	-	TRBV20-1	TRBJ2-7	CSAVDRYEQYF	TGCAGTGCCGTCGACAGGTACGAGCAGTACTTC
TRBD2	-	TRBV10-3	TRBJ2-1	CAISEGTSGRDEQFF	TGTGCCATCAGTGAGGGGACTAGCGGGAGAGATGAGCAGTTCTTC
-	-	TRBV6-6	TRBJ1-2	CASSDRIQSYTF	TGTGCCAGCAGCGACAGGATCCAGAGCTACACCTTC
-	-	TRBV7-3	TRBJ2-2	CASSHRRSNTGELFF	TGTGCCAGCAGCCATCGCAGGTCGAACACCGGGGAGCTGTTTTTT
-	-	TRBV6-5	TRBJ1-1	CASSPRTEREAFF	TGTGCCAGCAGTCCCCGGACAGAACGAGAAGCTTTCTTT
-	-	TRBV4-2	TRBJ1-2	CASSSGSGGYTF	TGTGCCAGCAGTTCTGGCTCGGGTGGCTACACCTTC
TRBD2	-	TRBV6-1	TRBJ2-6	CASSEAPGLAASSGANVLTF	TGTGCCAGCAGTGAAGCCCCGGGACTAGCTGCCAGCTCTGGGGCCAACGTCCTGACTTTC
TRBD1	-	TRBV5-4	TRBJ1-2	CASSSPGQGLYGYTF	TGTGCCAGCAGCTCTCCGGGACAGGGCCTCTATGGCTACACCTTC
-	-	TRBV29-1	TRBJ1-5	CSVLTGMNQPQHF	TGCAGCGTTTTGACAGGCATGAATCAGCCCCAGCATTTT
TRBD1	-	TRBV5-6	TRBJ1-1	CASSRGVDRDRAFF	TGTGCCAGCAGCAGGGGGGTGGACAGGGATCGAGCTTTCTTT
TRBD2	-	TRBV15	TRBJ2-1	CATSRDKGLAEGGEQFF	TGTGCCACCAGCAGAGATAAGGGACTAGCAGAGGGTGGTGAGCAGTTCTTC
TRBD2	medium-sized	TRBV10-3	TRBJ2-1	CAISGLAGGEEQFF	TGTGCCATCAGCGGACTAGCGGGAGGGGAGGAGCAGTTCTTC
TRBD2	-	TRBV9	TRBJ2-1	CASSASPLPGGPDEQFF	TGTGCCAGCAGCGCCTCCCCTCTTCCGGGAGGGCCCGATGAGCAGTTCTTC
-	-	TRBV30	TRBJ1-1	CAWSAYQYTEAFF	TGTGCCTGGAGTGCCTACCAATACACTGAAGCTTTCTTT
TRBD2	-	TRBV7-9	TRBJ2-7	CASSIRTSAYEQYF	TGTGCCAGCAGCATCCGGACTAGCGCCTACGAGCAGTACTTC
-	-	TRBV30	TRBJ2-2	CAWIPRRGWTGELFF	TGTGCCTGGATCCCTCGGCGGGGTTGGACCGGGGAGCTGTTTTTT
TRBD2	-	TRBV7-3	TRBJ2-1	CASSHTGTSGGRYEQFF	TGTGCCAGCAGCCATACCGGGACTAGCGGGGGGAGGTATGAGCAGTTCTTC